A single sample gave rise to the 18 T cell receptor beta chains below, sequenced in a study of T-cell reconstitution after alpha-beta-depleted transplantation in children. TCRbeta library preparation incorporated unique molecular identifiers. TCRdb analysed the PCR reads with MiXCR anew, one entry per CDR3 protein. The top ten hold under 30% of the sample, which has approximately 1,000,000 distinct CDR3 sequences, around 30% seen once. Sample: PBMCs, mostly from graft donor cells, taken 360 days after TCRalphabeta/CD19-depleted stem cell transplant. The receptor set was obtained from a boy under three years old who had a stem cell transplant for SCID, so the T cells may come from the graft donor.

This clonotype has only a few counts. This rearrangement joins TRBV15 to TRBJ1-5, with 10 positions matching TRBD1. Per germline, CDR1 LNHNV and CDR2 YYDKDF (reference sequence). CDR3 length equals 17 residues. Unmatched junction bases numbered 9, after V lost 3 bases and J lost 4 bases. The CDR3 DNA follows: TGTGCCACCAGCAGGAGCCGGGACAGGGGAGGAAATCAGCCCCAGCATTTT. Its protein is CATSRSRDRGGNQPQHF.

CDR3 region: CASSSGGSHRGYGYTF. The CDR3 DNA follows: TGTGCCAGCAGCTCCGGAGGCTCACACCGCGGGTATGGCTACACCTTC. The chain joins TRBV9 to TRBJ1-2; D remains unclear. CDR1 and CDR2 from the germline V gene are SGDLS and YYNGEE. The CDR3 covers 16 residues. V lost 4 bases and J lost 5, with 21 bases in between.

V usage is TRBV12-3 or TRBV12-4 and J usage is TRBJ2-7; 8 bases fit TRBD1. The V gene end was trimmed by 6 bases and the J gene end by 1 base; junction bases not matched to a gene: 11. This CDR3 contains 16 residues. The CDR3 DNA sequence: TGTGCCAGCAGCCCTCCGGGACAGGAAATTTCCTACGAGCAGTACTTC. Amino acids: CASSPPGQEISYEQYF.

This clonotype was counted a few times. The J gene is TRBJ2-5, the V gene TRBV7-8; D remains unclear. Trimming took off 1 base at V and 3 bases at J, with 6 bases between the two ends. The V gene's germline CDR1 is SGHVS and CDR2 FQNEAQ. The CDR3 runs to 13 residues. CDR3 in DNA: TGTGCCAGCAGCTTAGTTTTAAAAGAGACCCAGTACTTC. Translating it yields CASSLVLKETQYF.

This chain joins TRBV12-3 or TRBV12-4 and TRBJ2-3, with 7 bases that match TRBD2. The CDR3 is made up of 14 amino acids. The V gene end was trimmed by 6 bases and the J gene end by 0 bases; junction bases not matched to a gene: 3. CDR3: CASRYSGSTDTQYF. The CDR3 nucleotides are TGTGCCAGCAGATATAGCGGGAGCACAGATACGCAGTATTTT.

The genes are TRBV4-1 and TRBJ1-5; possibly TRBD1 for D (6 bases). The V gene lost 0 bases and the J gene lost 9 bases, with 9 bases spanning the gap. Germline V gives CDR1 MGHRA, CDR2 YSYEKL. The CDR3 has 13 amino acids. The chain's CDR3 is CASSQDRGGPQHF. The CDR3, as DNA: TGCGCCAGCAGCCAAGATAGGGGGGGGCCCCAGCATTTT.

This clonotype has a handful of counts. This chain links TRBV12-3 or TRBV12-4 with TRBJ1-2, with a possible D match to TRBD1 (5 bases). This CDR3 has 12 residues. V lost 6 bases to trimming and J lost 4 bases, with 9 bases between them. The CDR3 protein is CASRDTRYGYTF. DNA of the CDR3: TGTGCCAGCAGGGACACGCGCTATGGCTACACCTTC.

This CDR3 reads CSARPSGGGRELFF. In DNA form, the CDR3 reads TGCAGTGCTAGACCTAGCGGGGGGGGGCGGGAGCTGTTTTTT. V gene TRBV20-1 combines with J gene TRBJ2-2; 12 nucleotides agree with TRBD2. CDR1 and CDR2 (germline): DFQATT, SNEGSKA (reference sequence). Unmatched junction bases numbered 4, after V lost 2 bases and J lost 9 bases. The CDR3 has 14 residues.

This clonotype was detected only a few times. This rearrangement joins TRBV6-2 or TRBV6-3 to TRBJ2-5, with 9 bases that match TRBD2. Germline CDR1 and CDR2: MNHEY and SVGEGT. With V trimmed by 2 bases and J by 5 bases, 21 bases remained unmatched. The CDR3 length is 20 residues. CDR3 residues: CASSYTPIIPGLAAWETQYF. DNA for the CDR3: TGTGCCAGCAGTTACACCCCGATAATTCCGGGACTAGCAGCTTGGGAGACCCAGTACTTC.

The V call is TRBV30, the J call TRBJ2-1; 10 nucleotides align to TRBD2. The CDR3 spans 15 residues. With 5 bases clipped from V and 9 bases from J, the junction kept 13 bases outside the gene matches. In germline, CDR1 is GTSNPN, CDR2 SVGIG (reference sequence). This chain's CDR3 is CAWDPGLADGGEQFF. CDR3 sequence (DNA): TGTGCCTGGGATCCAGGACTAGCGGATGGTGGTGAGCAGTTCTTC.

J is TRBJ2-1 and V is TRBV15; the D gene is possibly TRBD2 (5 bases). The CDR3 contains 17 residues. Trimming took 3 bases from V and 9 from J, leaving 24 bases between them. The germline V gene encodes CDR1 LNHNV and CDR2 YYDKDF (reference sequence). The CDR3 loop reads CATSRELGLSRPSEQFF. The CDR3 bases are TGTGCCACCAGCAGGGAACTAGGACTTTCCAGACCAAGTGAGCAGTTCTTC.

The chain is built from TRBV7-6 and TRBJ2-1; 11 bases line up with TRBD2. The germline V gene has CDR1 SGHVS and CDR2 FNYEAQ. This CDR3 has 18 amino acids. Trimming at V came to 0 bases and at J to 3 bases, leaving 7 bases not matched to a gene. CDR3 bases: TGTGCCAGCAGCTTAGCGGTGGTAGCGGGGGGGCTCTACAATGAGCAGTTCTTC. Translation: CASSLAVVAGGLYNEQFF.

With respect to this clonotype: Possible read error: a much larger clone is one base away. The V and J genes are TRBV3-1 and TRBJ2-3; D unclear. The germline V gene encodes CDR1 LGHDT and CDR2 YNNKEL (reference sequence). Trimming took off 4 bases at V and 2 bases at J, with 7 bases between the two ends. The CDR3 totals 13 residues. The CDR3 is CASSPWVTDTQYF. CDR3 coding DNA: TGTGCCAGCAGCCCCTGGGTCACAGATACGCAGTATTTT.

In this sample, this clonotype turned up a few times. The chain recombines TRBV5-1 with TRBJ2-3; 9 nucleotides agree with TRBD2. The V gene end was trimmed by 2 bases and the J gene end by 3 bases; junction bases not matched to a gene: 13. CDR3 length equals 18 residues. Germline loops: CDR1 SGHRS, CDR2 YFSETQ. In nucleotides, the CDR3 is TGCGCCAGCAGCTTACCCCTAAGACTAGCGGATACTACAGATACGCAGTATTTT. This codes for CASSLPLRLADTTDTQYF.

The chain joins TRBV4-2 to TRBJ1-1, with TRBD1 identical over 12 bases. Germline V gene lookup returns CDR1 LGHNA and CDR2 YNFKEQ. V lost 1 base to trimming and J lost 6 bases; unmatched junction nucleotides: 15. The CDR3 loop spans 19 amino acids. The CDR3 loop reads CASSQAPGQGAPRHAEAFF. The CDR3, as DNA: TGTGCCAGCAGCCAAGCACCGGGACAGGGGGCGCCAAGGCACGCTGAAGCTTTCTTT.

This clonotype was detected only a few times. This chain connects TRBV5-5 to TRBJ2-1, with a weak D call TRBD1 (6 bases). The ends were cut back, 4 bases at V and 3 bases at J, with 11 bases in the middle. Germline V gene data show CDR1 as SGHKS and CDR2 as YYEKEE (reference sequence). The CDR3 is 14 amino acids. CDR3: CASSPGTHYNEQFF. In nucleotides, the CDR3 is TGTGCCAGCAGCCCCGGGACACACTACAATGAGCAGTTCTTC.

The sample holds a few counts of this clonotype. The chain joins TRBV6-1 to TRBJ2-7; the D gene is possibly TRBD1 (6 bases). CDR3 size: 13 residues. CDR1 MNHNS and CDR2 SASEGT come from the germline V gene. Trimming pared 5 bases from V and 3 bases from J, leaving 11 bases between. This CDR3 is CASSRDTDYEQYF. The CDR3, as DNA: TGTGCCAGCAGTCGGGACACTGACTACGAGCAGTACTTC.

The V call is TRBV12-3 or TRBV12-4, the J call TRBJ1-1; D is uncertain. The CDR3 sequence is 14 residues long. With 0 bases removed from V and 7 bases from J, the gap between germline ends came to 12 bases. CDR3 nucleotides: TGTGCCAGCAGTTTAGCTTCCGGCCGGGGTGAAGCTTTCTTT. This codes for CASSLASGRGEAFF.